The following is a T cell receptor (beta chain) sequence with its context. This CDR3 contains 14 residues. The V segment lost 0 bases and the J segment 4 bases; nucleotides outside the gene matches: 3. CDR1 and CDR2 from the germline V gene are SGHKS and YYEKEE (reference sequence). The sample comes from a study of chemoradiotherapy in HPV16-positive cancers. Study overall: Two HPV16-positive patients' cells yielded candidate HPV-specific clones and common motifs.

Profiled with immunoSEQ multiplex PCR; TCRdb holds only in-frame clones, not every one. In the table there are approximately 5,400 clones, around 89% of which are singletons. The sample here was blood, taken from a patient who underwent chemoradiotherapy. The V and J genes are TRBV5-5 and TRBJ1-2; 7 nucleotides match TRBD1. This sequence originates from a human donor with HPV-associated anogenital cancer. This CDR3 reads CASSLGQGIYGYTF. CDR3 sequence (DNA): TGTGCCAGCAGCTTGGGACAGGGAATCTATGGCTACACCTTC.